This T cell receptor (beta chain) was sequenced in a study of blood T cell repertoires in COVID-19. Study-wide background: Material from acute and convalescent COVID-19 was sourced from the United States, Italy and Spain.

Germline values: CDR1 MNHNS, CDR2 SASEGT. This CDR3 spans 18 amino acids. Trimming at V came to 4 bases and at J to 2 bases, leaving 9 bases not matched to a gene. Per the original methods: The authors estimated nucleated cell counts from reference gene primer amplification. Here immunoSEQ multiplex PCR was the method, and the copy in TCRdb shows in-frame clones only, minus some. That table supplies the V and J calls and clone size; D and trimming were determined from the DNA. The table lists roughly 290,000 clones, 80% to 85% of them singletons, with around 14% in the top ten. Specimen: peripheral blood. The rearrangement links TRBV6-1 to TRBJ2-6; TRBD1 matches at 9 bases. The sequence came from a person aged 70 to 85 with COVID-19, enrolled during active disease. CDR3 coding DNA: TGTGCCAGCAGTGGGCTAGTTACAGGGGGCGCTGGGGCCAACGTCCTGACTTTC. Protein product: CASSGLVTGGAGANVLTF.